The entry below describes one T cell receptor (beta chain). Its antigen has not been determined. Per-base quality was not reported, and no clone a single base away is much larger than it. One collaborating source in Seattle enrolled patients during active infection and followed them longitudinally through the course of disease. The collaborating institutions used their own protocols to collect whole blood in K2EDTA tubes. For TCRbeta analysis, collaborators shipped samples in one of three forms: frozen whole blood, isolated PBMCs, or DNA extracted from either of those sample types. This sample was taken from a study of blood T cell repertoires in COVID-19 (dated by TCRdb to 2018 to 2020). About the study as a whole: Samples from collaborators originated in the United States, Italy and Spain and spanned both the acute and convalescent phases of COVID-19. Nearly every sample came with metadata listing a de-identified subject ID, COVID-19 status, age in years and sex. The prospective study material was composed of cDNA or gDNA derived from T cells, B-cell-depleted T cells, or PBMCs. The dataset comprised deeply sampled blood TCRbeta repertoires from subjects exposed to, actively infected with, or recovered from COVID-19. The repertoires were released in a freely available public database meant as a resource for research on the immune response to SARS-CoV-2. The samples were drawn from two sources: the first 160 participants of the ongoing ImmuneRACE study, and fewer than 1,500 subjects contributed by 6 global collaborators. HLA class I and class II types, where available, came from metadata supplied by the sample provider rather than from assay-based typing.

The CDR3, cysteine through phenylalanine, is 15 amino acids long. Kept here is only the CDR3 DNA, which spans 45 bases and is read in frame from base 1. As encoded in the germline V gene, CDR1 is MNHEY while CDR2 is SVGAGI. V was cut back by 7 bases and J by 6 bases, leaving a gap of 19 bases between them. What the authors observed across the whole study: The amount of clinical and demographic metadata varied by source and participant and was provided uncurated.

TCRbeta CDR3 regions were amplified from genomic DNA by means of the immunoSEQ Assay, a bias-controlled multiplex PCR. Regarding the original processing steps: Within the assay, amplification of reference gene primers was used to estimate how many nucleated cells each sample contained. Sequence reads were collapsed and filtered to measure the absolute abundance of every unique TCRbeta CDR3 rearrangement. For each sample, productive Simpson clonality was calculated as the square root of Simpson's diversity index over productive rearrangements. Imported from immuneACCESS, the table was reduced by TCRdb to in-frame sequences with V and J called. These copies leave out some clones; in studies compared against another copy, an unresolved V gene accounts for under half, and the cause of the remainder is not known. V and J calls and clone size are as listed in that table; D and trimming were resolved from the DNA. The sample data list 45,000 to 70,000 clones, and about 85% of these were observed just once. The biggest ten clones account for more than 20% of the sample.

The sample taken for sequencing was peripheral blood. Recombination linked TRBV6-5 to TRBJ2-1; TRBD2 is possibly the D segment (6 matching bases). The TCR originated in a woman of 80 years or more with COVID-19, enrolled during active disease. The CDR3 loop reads CASTERLVKGNEQFF. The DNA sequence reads TGTGCCAGCACCGAACGACTAGTTAAAGGCAATGAGCAGTTCTTC.